This T cell receptor beta chain comes out of a study of CD8+CD57+ T cells in acquired aplastic anemia (dated by TCRdb to the late 2010s). For context, the study as a whole: Extracted DNA from sorted CD4+ and CD8+ cells averaged approximately 3 ug, ranging from roughly 0.19 to 27.4 ug. CD8+CD57+ expansion was defined as frequency above the mean frequency observed in healthy subjects.

Profiling of TCR beta VDJ combinations and CDR3 sequences used genomic DNA as the template. An Illumina HiSeq 2000 was the platform used for TCR repertoire sequencing. The authors' pipeline ran thus. TRBV/TRBJ rearrangement plots, CDR3 size and DJ length profiles, and Simpson's diversity index were used to assess repertoires. The most abundant DNA sequence in the deep sequencing data was taken as the immunodominant clone. CDR3 amino acid sequences were checked for sharing between subjects and were compared against published repertoires and the VDJdb database. TCRdb reprocessed the public reads (quality trimming at Q25 with fastp, clone calling with MiXCR) and kept in-frame beta chains. When rows share a CDR3 protein, they turn into one entry using the most common DNA and genes. For this entry, the V and J calls and clone size follow TCRdb and not the study's own pipeline. In this sample the table shows more than 150,000 distinct CDR3 sequences, nearly 50% of which occur a single time. The biggest ten clones account for over 7.5% of the sample.

This clonotype has a handful of counts. The target of this receptor is not known. It has no much larger one-base neighbor in the sample; base qualities were not kept. Broad study findings and their caveats: CD8+ Simpson's diversity did not differ significantly between patients and healthy controls (P=0.060). Some 27 CD8+ CDR3 sequences were found in both patients and controls but appeared to be highly expressed in patients and within the immunodominant clones of the patients.

Trimming leaves V shorter by 2 bases and J shorter by 1 base, with the junction holding 3 bases beyond the gene matches. The germline V gene supplies CDR1 SGHAT and CDR2 FQNNGV. The CDR3, cysteine through phenylalanine, is 15 amino acids long. Of all the DNA, just the CDR3 is kept, 45 bases in frame from base 1. The patients picked for sequencing were ones in whom flow cytometry had shown an expansion of CD8+CD57+ cells. Every patient had a diagnosis of severe acquired aplastic anemia based on International Study of Aplastic Anemia and Agranulocytosis and Camitta criteria. No therapy had been received by the patients at the time of blood sampling. TCR repertoires of sorted CD4+ and CD8+ blood T cells from severe aplastic anemia patients and healthy subjects were deep-sequenced in the study. Patients were enrolled in the USA under clinicaltrials.gov protocols 00001620, 01623167, 00001397, 00071045, 00081523 and 00961064. Ficoll-Paque density gradient centrifugation was used to isolate peripheral blood mononuclear cells. Before DNA was extracted, CD4+ and CD8+ T cells were sorted using either FACS or magnetic beads.

The receptor was isolated from a human donor with aplastic anemia. The V and J segments used are TRBV11-2 and TRBJ1-1, with TRBD1 matching 8 junction bases. The source material was sorted CD4+, CD8+, or CD8+CD57+ T cells (not recorded which) from PBMCs. The nucleotides are TGTGCCAGCAGCTTATTCGGACAGGGGAACACTGAAGCTTTCTTT. This codes for CASSLFGQGNTEAFF.